This TCR beta chain originates from a study of neurological immune-mediated disorders. This clonotype showed up just a few times. Its antigen is unknown. cDNA synthesis was performed by 5'RACE with 10-nucleotide random UMIs. TCRdb re-called the 5' RACE reads through MiXCR, storing one row per CDR3 protein. The data show under 50,000 distinct CDR3 sequences, roughly 14% seen once. Time point meaning: longitudinal time-point 2. Study-wide points: Private repertoires in all groups were suggested by the finding that expanded clones across subjects shared no CDR3 amino acid sequences. Levels of TCR clonal expansion peaked in HTLV-1-associated myelopathy and reached their lowest in multiple sclerosis, under those of healthy controls.

This sequence was found in a male donor with HTLV-1-associated myelopathy (HAM/TSP). Sequenced sample: PBMCs.

The CDR3 nucleotides read TGCAGCACCGGGCGAGGGAACGAGCAGTACTTC. This gives the protein CSTGRGNEQYF. This chain joins TRBV29-1 and TRBJ2-7; maybe TRBD2 (5 bases). The CDR3 totals 11 residues. V was clipped by 8 bases and J by 5 bases, with 13 bases between them. The germline gives CDR1 SQVTM, CDR2 ANQGSEA.